These 24 T cell receptor beta chains came from one sample sequenced in a study of cytomegalovirus exposure and HLA in healthy donors. The PCR contained 60 Vbeta and 13 Jbeta primers. Repertoires were generated with immunoSEQ multiplex PCR, while TCRdb's copy carries only in-frame clones and drops some. The profile shows about 180,000 clones, 70% to 75% of them singletons. The sample comprised PBMCs. All receptors derive from a male donor in good health and CMV-seronegative.

The chain recombines TRBV2 with TRBJ2-2; D possibly corresponds to TRBD1 (6 bases). The germline V and J ends were trimmed by 0 bases and 5 bases, with 16 bases remaining between them. In germline, CDR1 is SNHLY, CDR2 FYNNEI. CDR3 size: 17 residues. The CDR3 sequence: CASSEAAPGVGTGELFF. As DNA, the CDR3 is TGTGCCAGCAGTGAAGCTGCCCCAGGGGTTGGAACCGGGGAGCTGTTTTTT.

The J gene is TRBJ1-1, the V gene TRBV2, with D maybe TRBD1 (5 bases). The germline V gene has CDR1 SNHLY and CDR2 FYNNEI. There are 13 residues in the CDR3. Trimming took 8 bases from V and 5 from J, leaving 15 bases between them. Here the CDR3 DNA reads TGTGCCAGCTGTTTAGGGGTTTTTACTGAAGCTTTCTTT. This gives the protein CASCLGVFTEAFF.

In its sample, this clone was seen once. J is TRBJ2-3 and V is TRBV6-5; unclear D gene. Trimming stripped 6 bases from V and 2 bases from J, with 6 bases between. Germline lookup yields CDR1 MNHEY and CDR2 SVGAGI. The CDR3 consists of 12 residues. The CDR3 protein is CASRAATDTQYF. Written as DNA, the CDR3 is TGTGCCAGCAGAGCTGCCACAGATACGCAGTATTTT.

This clone was recorded only once. The V and J genes are TRBV4-3 and TRBJ1-2; 11 bases align to TRBD1. CDR3 length equals 14 residues. The junction had 3 bases not matched to a gene; V was cut back by 4 bases and J by 5 bases. Germline V CDR1 and CDR2: LGHNA, YSLEER. CDR3 coding DNA: TGCGCCAGCAGCCCCGGACAGGGGGCTTATGGCTACACCTTC. It yields the protein CASSPGQGAYGYTF.

This clone was seen only a few times. The chain joins TRBV18 to TRBJ1-6, with 7 positions matching TRBD1. V was clipped by 5 bases and J by 6 bases; unmatched bases: 10. The CDR3 is made up of 16 amino acids. Germline V gives CDR1 KGHSH, CDR2 LQKENI. This CDR3 is CASSETQGSRNSPLHF. Here the CDR3 DNA reads TGTGCCAGCTCAGAAACACAGGGGTCTCGTAATTCACCCCTCCACTTT.

V gene TRBV6-5 combines with J gene TRBJ2-1, with D uncertain. The germline V and J ends were trimmed by 5 bases and 6 bases, with 5 bases remaining between them. This CDR3 contains 11 residues. In germline, CDR1 is MNHEY, CDR2 SVGAGI. CDR3 amino acids: CASSLSNEQFF. CDR3 sequence (DNA): TGTGCCAGCAGTCTTAGCAATGAGCAGTTCTTC.

J is TRBJ1-2 and V is TRBV28; the D gene is possibly TRBD1 (5 bases). Trimming left V 7 bases short and J 4 bases short, with 19 bases between. The CDR3 contains 15 residues. Germline values: CDR1 MDHEN, CDR2 SYDVKM. The CDR3 spells CASTARTPMPYGYTF. CDR3 sequence (DNA): TGTGCCAGCACCGCCAGGACACCGATGCCCTATGGCTACACCTTC.

This sequence joins TRBV30 and TRBJ2-5; 11 nucleotides agree with TRBD2. The J call is doubtful: the DNA matches TRBJ2-7 better. CDR1 and CDR2 (germline): GTSNPN, SVGIG (reference sequence). This CDR3 is built from 11 residues. The CDR3 bases are TGTGCCTTGGGACTAGCGGACGAGCAGTACTTC. It translates to CALGLADEQYF.

The V and J genes are TRBV27 and TRBJ2-1; 7 positions match TRBD2. Germline assignment: CDR1 MNHEY and CDR2 SMNVEV (reference sequence). The junction had 7 bases not matched to a gene; V was cut back by 5 bases and J by 9 bases. This CDR3 region has 13 residues. The CDR3 sequence is CASSLGSGIEQFF. DNA of the CDR3: TGTGCCAGCAGTCTGGGAAGCGGGATTGAGCAGTTCTTC.

In its sample, this clone was seen once. This chain connects TRBV30 to TRBJ1-5, with 8 bases matching TRBD1. The CDR3 has 18 residues. Trimming removed 0 bases from V and 0 bases from J; junction bases left unmatched: 10. Germline CDR1 and CDR2: GTSNPN and SVGIG (reference sequence). The CDR3 DNA reads as TGTGCCTGGAGTGTTCCCAAACAGGGGGTTTATAGCAATCAGCCCCAGCATTTT. Its protein is CAWSVPKQGVYSNQPQHF.

This clone appeared a few times. Other nucleotide sequences from this sample produce the same CDR3. This sequence joins TRBV30 and TRBJ1-5; D ambiguous. V lost 0 bases and J 1 base, leaving 4 bases between the germline ends. Per germline, CDR1 GTSNPN and CDR2 SVGIG (reference sequence). The CDR3 has 13 residues. Here the CDR3 reads CAWSVRSNQPQHF. The CDR3, as DNA: TGTGCCTGGAGTGTCCGGAGCAATCAGCCCCAGCATTTT.

This chain uses TRBV6-1 with TRBJ1-5; possible D gene TRBD1, 6 bases. Trimming stripped 8 bases from V and 2 bases from J, with 16 bases between. Germline V gives CDR1 MNHNS, CDR2 SASEGT. The CDR3 length is 15 residues. The CDR3 DNA reads TGTGCCAGCCTTGGGACATTTTTTGGCAATCAGCCCCAGCATTTT. Its translation: CASLGTFFGNQPQHF.

The rearrangement uses TRBV9 and TRBJ2-3, with TRBD1 matching 8 bases. The CDR3 loop spans 16 amino acids. Trimming removed 4 bases from V and 0 bases from J; junction bases left unmatched: 7. The V gene's germline CDR1 is SGDLS and CDR2 YYNGEE. CDR3 loop: CASSMTGAMSTDTQYF. The CDR3 bases are TGTGCCAGCAGCATGACAGGGGCCATGAGCACAGATACGCAGTATTTT.

In this sample, this clone turned up many times. One end of the junction varies from germline; a read error may be responsible. V is TRBV5-4 and J is TRBJ2-7; 7 nucleotides match TRBD2. Germline assignment: CDR1 SGHNT and CDR2 YYREEE (reference sequence). The CDR3 contains 16 residues. In nucleotides, the CDR3 is TGTGCCAGCACCTTGGGGAGGGGCGGAGCGGGGAACGAGCAGTACTTC. Translation gives CASTLGRGGAGNEQYF.

The chain uses TRBV4-2 and TRBJ1-3; D is undetermined. The ends were cut back, 0 bases at V and 6 bases at J, with 12 bases in the middle. This CDR3 is built from 15 residues. Germline V gives CDR1 LGHNA, CDR2 YNFKEQ. As DNA, the CDR3 is TGTGCCAGCAGCCAAGATGCCAGGAATGAAAACACCATATATTTT. Its translation is CASSQDARNENTIYF.

The rearrangement joins TRBV27 to TRBJ1-5; no clear D gene. Trimming took 5 bases from V and 4 from J, leaving 18 bases between them. This CDR3 region has 16 residues. Germline CDR1 is MNHEY and CDR2 is SMNVEV (reference sequence). The CDR3 DNA sequence: TGTGCCAGCAGTCCGGGAAACCGGGCAAATAATCAGCCCCAGCATTTT. It translates to CASSPGNRANNQPQHF.

V and J are TRBV2 and TRBJ2-1, with TRBD2 as a possible D gene (7 bases). Germline V gives CDR1 SNHLY, CDR2 FYNNEI. Trimming stripped 7 bases from V and 2 bases from J, with 15 bases between. The CDR3 totals 15 residues. CDR3 in amino acids: CASKWGGSAYNEQFF. The CDR3 DNA reads TGTGCCAGCAAATGGGGGGGCAGCGCCTACAATGAGCAGTTCTTC. Using reference TRBV2 and TRBJ2-1 for the parts outside the CDR3, the full variable domain is EPEVTQTPSHQVTQMGQEVILRCVPISNHLYFYWYRQILGQKVEFLVSFYNNEISEKSEIFDDQFSVERPDGSNFTLKIRSTKLEDSAMYFCASKWGGSAYNEQFFGPGTRLTVL.

The J gene is TRBJ2-7, the V gene TRBV27; 8 bases are shared with TRBD2. Germline V gives CDR1 MNHEY, CDR2 SMNVEV (reference sequence). V dropped 3 bases and J dropped 4; count of bases not matched to a gene: 20. The CDR3 consists of 19 residues. In DNA form, the CDR3 reads TGTGCCAGCAGTTTGGAGATAAGGGAAGCGGGAGCCAGCCGATACGAGCAGTACTTC. It translates to CASSLEIREAGASRYEQYF.

The chain has TRBV28 and TRBJ1-1; the D gene is possibly TRBD1 (5 bases). Per the germline V gene, CDR1 is MDHEN and CDR2 is SYDVKM. V was pared by 7 bases and J by 2 bases, with 17 bases between. The length of the CDR3 is 15 residues. Here the CDR3 reads CASTFMETDNTEAFF. CDR3 in DNA: TGTGCCAGCACTTTTATGGAGACAGATAACACTGAAGCTTTCTTT.

CDR3 coding DNA: TGTGCCAGCAGCGTAGTCCCAGGGGAGACCCAGTACTTC. It specifies CASSVVPGETQYF. The chain combines TRBV9 with TRBJ2-5; D may be TRBD1 (5 bases). Germline CDR1 is SGDLS and CDR2 is YYNGEE. Trimming cost V 0 bases and J 5 bases, with 8 bases left between them. The CDR3 runs to 13 residues.

In this sample, this clone turned up a few times. The chain is built from TRBV29-1 and TRBJ1-3, with TRBD1 matching 8 bases. V lost 6 bases to trimming and J lost 0 bases; unmatched junction nucleotides: 7. The CDR3 has 15 amino acids. Germline CDR1 reads SQVTM; CDR2 reads ANQGSEA. CDR3 protein: CSVLRTGTSGNTIYF. CDR3 nucleotides: TGCAGCGTCCTGAGGACAGGGACCTCTGGAAACACCATATATTTT.

The J gene is TRBJ2-1, the V gene TRBV7-3, with 11 bases matching TRBD2. The CDR3 loop spans 16 amino acids. Trimming removed 2 bases from V and 10 bases from J; junction bases left unmatched: 10. Germline-derived CDR1 and CDR2 are SGHTA and FQGTGA. The CDR3 DNA sequence: TGTGCCAGCAGCTTACAAGGACTAGCGGGTCCGGACGAGCAGTTCTTC. Translating it yields CASSLQGLAGPDEQFF.

This clone was seen a few times. The chain couples TRBV7-9 to TRBJ1-5, with a weak D call TRBD1 (5 bases). V was clipped by 1 base and J by 2 bases, with 9 bases between them. The CDR3 covers 15 residues. Germline lookup yields CDR1 SEHNR and CDR2 FQNEAQ (reference sequence). CDR3 loop: CASSLGVRGNQPQHF. The CDR3 DNA sequence: TGTGCCAGCAGCTTAGGGGTCAGGGGCAATCAGCCCCAGCATTTT. The full variable domain, its missing parts supplied by reference TRBV7-9 and TRBJ1-5, is DTGVSQNPRHKITKRGQNVTFRCDPISEHNRLYWYRQTLGQGPEFLTYFQNEAQLEKSRLLSDRFSAERPKGSFSTLEIQRTEQGDSAMYLCASSLGVRGNQPQHFGDGTRLSIL.

The chain recombines TRBV30 with TRBJ1-3; no firm D call. The CDR3 runs 13 residues. Trimming removed 1 base from V and 4 bases from J, with 8 bases in between. CDR1 GTSNPN and CDR2 SVGIG come from the germline V gene (reference sequence). Here the CDR3 DNA reads TGTGCCTGGAGTGCAGTGGTCGGAAACACCATATATTTT. Its translation: CAWSAVVGNTIYF.